These 26 T cell receptor beta chains were sequenced from one sample in a study of blood T cell repertoires in COVID-19. Repertoires were generated with immunoSEQ multiplex PCR, while TCRdb's copy carries only in-frame clones and drops some. The sample lists some 80,000 clones; approximately 80% were seen once. Sequences were obtained from peripheral blood. These receptors were collected from a man aged 55-75 years with active or convalescent COVID-19.

The V and J genes are TRBV6-2 or TRBV6-3 and TRBJ1-2, with 7 bases fitting TRBD1. The CDR3 runs to 15 residues. The germline V gene has CDR1 MNHEY and CDR2 SVGEGT. The V segment lost 0 bases and the J segment 3 bases; nucleotides outside the gene matches: 4. The CDR3 loop is CASSYSGQTDYGYTF. As DNA, the CDR3 is TGTGCCAGCAGTTACTCGGGACAGACCGACTATGGCTACACCTTC.

The V call is TRBV11-2, the J call TRBJ2-5, with 8 bases that match TRBD2. With 6 bases clipped from V and 3 bases from J, the junction kept 12 bases outside the gene matches. The germline CDR1 and CDR2 sequences are SGHAT and FQNNGV. The CDR3 length is 16 residues. The CDR3 region is CASSIVVAGFKETQYF. CDR3 in DNA: TGTGCCAGCAGTATAGTTGTAGCGGGGTTCAAAGAGACCCAGTACTTC.

This rearrangement joins TRBV19 to TRBJ1-4; D is undetermined. Trimming took off 3 bases at V and 7 bases at J, with 12 bases between the two ends. CDR1 is LNHDA, CDR2 SQIVND, per germline (reference sequence). This CDR3 contains 14 residues. The CDR3 loop is CASSMTGKGEKLFF. CDR3 in DNA: TGTGCCAGTAGTATGACTGGAAAAGGTGAAAAACTGTTTTTT.

This clone was seen more than once but under ten times. The V and J genes are TRBV19 and TRBJ1-5, with D tentatively TRBD1 (5 bases). The germline V and J ends were trimmed by 5 bases and 0 bases, with 11 bases remaining between them. Germline V gene lookup returns CDR1 LNHDA and CDR2 SQIVND (reference sequence). The CDR3 length is 15 residues. The chain's CDR3 is CASSFQGDSNQPQHF. The CDR3, as DNA: TGTGCCAGTAGTTTCCAGGGTGATAGCAATCAGCCCCAGCATTTT.

This clone has a handful of counts. The chain links TRBV6-5 to TRBJ1-1, with no clear D. V dropped 0 bases and J dropped 5 bases, with 7 bases sitting between them. Germline V lookup: CDR1 MNHEY, CDR2 SVGAGI. The CDR3 is 13 amino acids. CDR3 sequence: CASSYSEVTEAFF. CDR3 in DNA: TGTGCCAGCAGTTACTCCGAGGTGACTGAAGCTTTCTTT.

V gene TRBV24-1 combines with J gene TRBJ2-2; TRBD2 agrees at 7 bases. V was pared by 7 bases and J by 4 bases, with 20 bases of the junction left unmatched. The CDR3 runs to 19 residues. Looked up from germline, CDR1 is KGHDR and CDR2 is SFDVKD. The chain's CDR3 is CATRPRHGRGKPVTGELFF. The CDR3 DNA sequence: TGTGCCACCAGGCCCCGCCACGGGCGGGGGAAACCGGTCACCGGGGAGCTGTTTTTT.

The V call is TRBV28, the J call TRBJ1-2; 8 positions agree with TRBD1. Looked up from germline, CDR1 is MDHEN and CDR2 is SYDVKM. V was pared by 3 bases and J by 4 bases, with 7 bases of the junction left unmatched. The CDR3 is made up of 15 amino acids. The CDR3 nucleotides are TGTGCCAGCAGTTTTGTGACAGGGGATAGCTATGGCTACACCTTC. This gives the protein CASSFVTGDSYGYTF.

The V and J genes are TRBV9 and TRBJ1-1; TRBD1 might be the D (6 bases). Trimming pared 0 bases from V and 8 bases from J, leaving 11 bases between. There are 13 residues in the CDR3. Germline CDR1 is SGDLS and CDR2 is YYNGEE. In DNA, the CDR3 is TGTGCCAGCAGCGTAGAGGGGGACCGGGAAGCTTTCTTT. Protein product: CASSVEGDREAFF.

The chain has TRBV18 and TRBJ1-1; D gene ambiguous. Germline V gene sequence: CDR1 KGHSH, CDR2 LQKENI. V was clipped by 1 base and J by 1 base, with 4 bases between them. The CDR3 sequence is 13 residues long. This CDR3 is CASSPLGNTEAFF. The CDR3 DNA sequence: TGTGCCAGCTCACCACTCGGGAACACTGAAGCTTTCTTT. Full variable domain (remainder filled in from reference TRBV18 and TRBJ1-1): NAGVMQNPRHLVRRRGQEARLRCSPMKGHSHVYWYRQLPEEGLKFMVYLQKENIIDESGMPKERFSAEFPKEGPSILRIQQVVRGDSAAYFCASSPLGNTEAFFGQGTRLTVV.

This clone was observed a single time. The rearrangement links TRBV6-2 or TRBV6-3 to TRBJ1-1; D might be TRBD1 (6 bases). The CDR3 extends over 13 amino acids. Germline V lookup: CDR1 MNHEY, CDR2 SVGEGT. V gave up 0 bases and J gave up 5 bases, with 7 bases separating them. The CDR3 nucleotides read TGTGCCAGCAGTTACTCGGACAGAACTGAAGCTTTCTTT. It encodes CASSYSDRTEAFF.

The V call is TRBV10-3, the J call TRBJ2-7; D is undetermined. The CDR3 spans 13 residues. The germline V and J ends were trimmed by 3 bases and 0 bases, with 6 bases remaining between them. Per the germline V gene, CDR1 is ENHRY and CDR2 is SYGVKD. This CDR3 reads CAISDQNSYEQYF. The CDR3 nucleotides read TGTGCCATCAGTGATCAGAACTCCTACGAGCAGTACTTC.

V is TRBV3-1 (or the pseudogene TRBV3-2) and J is TRBJ2-3, with 7 bases lining up with TRBD1. In germline, CDR1 is LGHDT, CDR2 YNNKEL (reference sequence). Trimming took 1 base from V and 0 from J; bases not matched to a gene: 1. The CDR3 length is 15 residues. The CDR3 spells CASSQGDSSTDTQYF. CDR3 coding DNA: TGTGCCAGCAGCCAAGGGGACAGTAGCACAGATACGCAGTATTTT.

This clone showed up just once. V and J are TRBV6-2 or TRBV6-3 and TRBJ2-1; D possibly corresponds to TRBD2 (6 bases). V was clipped by 0 bases and J by 0 bases, with 15 bases between them. The CDR3 spans 18 residues. Germline V gives CDR1 MNHEY, CDR2 SVGEGT. This CDR3 reads CASSYSPTRLASYNEQFF. In DNA form, the CDR3 reads TGTGCCAGCAGTTACTCGCCGACTAGACTCGCCTCCTACAATGAGCAGTTCTTC.

The chain couples TRBV6-4 to TRBJ2-5; 7 positions agree with TRBD1. Germline V gene sequence: CDR1 MRHNA, CDR2 SNTAGT. The CDR3 is 20 residues long. Trimming took 7 bases from V and 2 from J; bases not matched to a gene: 25. The CDR3 loop reads CASTVRGSTLTGTVQETQYF. The CDR3 DNA is TGTGCCAGCACCGTGAGGGGGAGTACCTTAACCGGGACAGTACAAGAGACCCAGTACTTC.

This clone was seen just once. This chain connects TRBV6-2 or TRBV6-3 to TRBJ1-5; a weak D match, TRBD1 (5 bases). Trimming removed 0 bases from V and 6 bases from J, with 18 bases in between. The CDR3 loop spans 17 amino acids. Germline-derived CDR1 and CDR2 are MNHEY and SVGEGT. The CDR3 here is CASSYSGLRGGGQPQHF. The CDR3 DNA sequence: TGTGCCAGCAGTTACTCGGGACTGCGCGGGGGAGGTCAGCCCCAGCATTTT.

The chain is built from TRBV3-1 (or the pseudogene TRBV3-2) and TRBJ2-3; tentatively, D is TRBD2 (7 bases). Trimming stripped 5 bases from V and 3 bases from J, with 12 bases between. Looked up from germline, CDR1 is LGHDT and CDR2 is YNNKEL (reference sequence). The CDR3 contains 14 residues. Here the CDR3 DNA reads TGTGCCAGCAGCGAAGGGGGGGGAACAGATACGCAGTATTTT. Protein: CASSEGGGTDTQYF.

V is TRBV3-1 (or the pseudogene TRBV3-2) and J is TRBJ1-4; TRBD1 is a possible D gene (6 bases). Germline V gene lookup returns CDR1 LGHDT and CDR2 YNNKEL (reference sequence). The CDR3 has 17 amino acids. Between the trimmed V and J ends, which lost 7 bases and 0 bases, there was a span of 18 bases. The CDR3 reads CASTKEGGRATNEKLFF. CDR3 in DNA: TGTGCCAGCACCAAGGAGGGGGGGCGGGCAACTAATGAAAAACTGTTTTTT.

This clone showed up just once. This chain connects TRBV3-1 (or the pseudogene TRBV3-2) to TRBJ1-2, with D perhaps matching TRBD1 (6 bases). Trimming shortened V by 0 bases and J by 9 bases, and 17 bases separated the two germline ends. Germline V gene data show CDR1 as LGHDT and CDR2 as YNNKEL (reference sequence). CDR3 size: 15 residues. CDR3 protein: CASSQDYRALVSYTF. CDR3 coding DNA: TGTGCCAGCAGCCAAGATTACAGGGCGTTGGTTAGCTACACCTTC.

The chain is built from TRBV3-1 (or the pseudogene TRBV3-2) and TRBJ2-3; TRBD1 matches 10 bases. CDR3 length equals 15 residues. Germline CDR1 and CDR2: LGHDT and YNNKEL (reference sequence). The V and J ends lost 4 bases and 4 bases, in that order; junction bases with no gene match: 5. This CDR3 reads CASSRGQGYADTQYF. CDR3 sequence (DNA): TGTGCCAGCAGCCGGGGACAGGGGTACGCAGATACGCAGTATTTT.

The chain carries TRBV6-6 and TRBJ2-7; D is unresolved. CDR3 length equals 11 residues. Trimming took off 6 bases at V and 2 bases at J, with 5 bases between the two ends. The germline V gene encodes CDR1 MNHNY and CDR2 SVGAGI (reference sequence). CDR3 bases: TGTGCCAGCAGGTCCACCTACGAGCAGTACTTC. This codes for CASRSTYEQYF.

This clone has more than one count but fewer than ten. The V and J genes are TRBV9 and TRBJ2-2, with D tentatively TRBD1 (6 bases). This CDR3 contains 13 residues. The V and J ends lost 5 bases and 3 bases respectively, with 8 bases between them. The germline CDR1 and CDR2 sequences are SGDLS and YYNGEE. CDR3 loop: CASRTGDTGELFF. CDR3 in DNA: TGTGCCAGCAGGACAGGTGACACCGGGGAGCTGTTTTTT.

This chain links TRBV7-2 with TRBJ1-1; D might be TRBD1 (5 bases). Trimming took 4 bases from V and 0 from J, leaving 15 bases between them. The CDR3 length is 16 residues. Germline values: CDR1 SGHTA, CDR2 FQGNSA. The CDR3 region is CASSYGGGGVNTEAFF. The CDR3 nucleotides read TGTGCCAGCAGCTATGGGGGGGGAGGAGTGAACACTGAAGCTTTCTTT.

The rearrangement links TRBV9 to TRBJ2-5; D remains unclear. The V end was cut by 4 bases, the J end by 2 bases, with 9 bases between. The CDR3 has 13 residues. From germline, CDR1 is SGDLS and CDR2 YYNGEE. CDR3 in DNA: TGTGCCAGCAGCTCTCGGTATCAAGAGACCCAGTACTTC. Its protein is CASSSRYQETQYF.

This rearrangement joins TRBV27 to TRBJ2-7, with D tentatively TRBD1 (5 bases). The CDR3 consists of 14 residues. V was trimmed by 4 bases and J by 1 base, leaving 11 bases between them. Germline CDR1 and CDR2: MNHEY and SMNVEV (reference sequence). The CDR3 DNA follows: TGTGCCAGCAGTTCCAACAGGATTTCCTACGAGCAGTACTTC. Translating gives CASSSNRISYEQYF.

V and J are TRBV21-1 and TRBJ1-3; the DNA was not used to check the table's D call, TRBD1. TRBV21-1 is tagged as a pseudogene. There are 16 residues in the CDR3. Here the CDR3 reads CASSKATQGSGNTIYF. The DNA of the CDR3 is TGTGCCAGCAGCAAAGCGACACAGGGCTCTGGAAACACCATATATTTT.

The chain has TRBV14 and TRBJ1-3; D gene ambiguous. V dropped 6 bases and J dropped 0 bases, with 9 bases sitting between them. CDR3 length: 14 amino acids. CDR1 is SGHDN and CDR2 is FVKESK in the germline V gene. This CDR3 is CASSRGSSGNTIYF. The CDR3 DNA follows: TGTGCCAGCAGTCGAGGGAGCTCTGGAAACACCATATATTTT.